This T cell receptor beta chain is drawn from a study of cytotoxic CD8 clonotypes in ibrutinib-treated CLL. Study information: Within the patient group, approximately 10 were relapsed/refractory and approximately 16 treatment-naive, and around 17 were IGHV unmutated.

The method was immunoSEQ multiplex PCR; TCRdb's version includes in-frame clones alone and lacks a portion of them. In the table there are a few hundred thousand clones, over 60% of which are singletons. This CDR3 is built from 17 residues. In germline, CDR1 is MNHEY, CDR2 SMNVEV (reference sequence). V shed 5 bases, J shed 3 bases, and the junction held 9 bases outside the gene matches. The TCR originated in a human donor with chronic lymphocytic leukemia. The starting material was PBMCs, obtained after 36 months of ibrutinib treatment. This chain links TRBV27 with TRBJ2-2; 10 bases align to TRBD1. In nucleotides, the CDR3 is TGTGCCAGCAGTCCCACGACAGGGGGCGCGGACACCGGGGAGCTGTTTTTT. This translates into CASSPTTGGADTGELFF.